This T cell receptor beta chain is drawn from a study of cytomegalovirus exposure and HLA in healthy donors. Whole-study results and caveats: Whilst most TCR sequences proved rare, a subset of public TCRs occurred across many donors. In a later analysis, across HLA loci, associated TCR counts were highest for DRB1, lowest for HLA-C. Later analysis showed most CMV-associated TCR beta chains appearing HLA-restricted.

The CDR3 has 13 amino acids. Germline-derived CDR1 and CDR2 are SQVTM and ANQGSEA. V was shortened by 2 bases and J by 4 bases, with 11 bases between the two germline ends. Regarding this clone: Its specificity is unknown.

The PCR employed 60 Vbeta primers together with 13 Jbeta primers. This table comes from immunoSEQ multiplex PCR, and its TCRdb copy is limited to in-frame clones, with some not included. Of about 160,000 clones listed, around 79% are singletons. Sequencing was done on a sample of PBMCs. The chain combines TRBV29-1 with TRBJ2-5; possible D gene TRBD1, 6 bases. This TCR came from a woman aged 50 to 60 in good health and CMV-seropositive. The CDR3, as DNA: TGCAGCGTTGAACAGGGGTTTGGAGAGACCCAGTACTTC. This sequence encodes CSVEQGFGETQYF.